This T cell receptor beta chain originates from a study of PD-1 blockade in classical Hodgkin lymphoma. Brentuximab vedotin exposure varied among the patients, all of whom had relapsed after autologous stem cell transplantation. Germline CDR1 and CDR2: SGHAT and FQDESV (reference sequence). V dropped 2 bases and J dropped 4 bases, with 12 bases sitting between them. The CDR3 sequence is 15 residues long. Libraries were prepared by immunoSEQ multiplex PCR; TCRdb keeps only in-frame clonotypes and omits some of them. The profile shows 40,000 to 60,000 clones, roughly 73% of them singletons. The material sequenced was peripheral blood mononuclear cells (PBMCs), taken before the second cycle of nivolumab. The V call is TRBV11-1, the J call TRBJ1-3; no definite D call. The source of this sequence is a human donor with classical Hodgkin lymphoma. CDR3 in DNA: TGTGCCAGCAGCTTAAGATGGCAGGACGGAAACACCATATATTTT. Protein sequence: CASSLRWQDGNTIYF.